Listed here are 24 T cell receptor beta chains from one sample, sequenced in a study of OX40 agonist ivuxolimab in advanced cancers. Here immunoSEQ multiplex PCR was the method, and the copy in TCRdb shows in-frame clones only, minus some. The table records under 40,000 clones, approximately 90% of them present only once. The sample was CD4+ or CD8+ T cells sorted from blood, taken in a trial of the OX40 agonist ivuxolimab. All receptors derive from an adult with an advanced solid tumor such as melanoma, head and neck, liver or kidney cancer.

The chain recombines TRBV2 with TRBJ1-4, with D hard to call. V lost 4 bases and J lost 5, with 14 bases in between. This CDR3 has 15 amino acids. Germline-derived CDR1 and CDR2 are SNHLY and FYNNEI. CDR3 protein: CASSASRAANEKLFF. In DNA form, the CDR3 reads TGTGCCAGCAGTGCATCGAGGGCAGCGAATGAAAAACTGTTTTTT.

This chain links TRBV6-6 with TRBJ1-4, with TRBD1 as a possible D gene (6 bases). The germline V gene has CDR1 MNHNY and CDR2 SVGAGI (reference sequence). Between the trimmed V and J ends, which lost 8 bases and 10 bases, there was a span of 17 bases. The CDR3 spans 13 residues. The CDR3: CASRAGHLGKLFF. In DNA form, the CDR3 reads TGTGCCAGCCGGGCGGGACATCTCGGAAAACTGTTTTTT.

This chain links TRBV10-3 with TRBJ2-7, with 8 bases that match TRBD2. This CDR3 has 15 amino acids. CDR1 and CDR2 from the germline V gene are ENHRY and SYGVKD. Losses at the gene ends were 0 bases for V and 2 bases for J; bases not matched to a gene: 3. The CDR3 loop is CAISESPGLAYEQYF. The CDR3 nucleotides read TGTGCCATCAGTGAGTCCCCGGGACTAGCCTACGAGCAGTACTTC.

V is TRBV21-1 and J is TRBJ2-1; TRBD1, the D gene given by the table, was not confirmed from the DNA. TRBV21-1 is marked as a pseudogene. CDR3 length: 20 residues. This CDR3 reads CASSKGGPIQGERTYNEQFF. The CDR3 DNA is TGTGCCAGCAGCAAAGGGGGTCCTATACAGGGGGAAAGGACCTACAATGAGCAGTTCTTC.

In this sample, this clone turned up a few times. V and J are TRBV5-1 and TRBJ1-2; 10 bases match TRBD1. The V and J ends lost 2 bases and 6 bases, in that order; junction bases with no gene match: 4. The CDR3 extends over 14 amino acids. Germline values: CDR1 SGHRS, CDR2 YFSETQ. The CDR3 DNA reads TGCGCCAGCAGCTTAAGGACAGGGGGGAATGGCTACACCTTC. It specifies CASSLRTGGNGYTF.

This rearrangement joins TRBV27 to TRBJ1-1; 7 bases match TRBD1. Trimming at V came to 3 bases and at J to 2 bases, leaving 3 bases not matched to a gene. The CDR3 is 14 amino acids. Germline assignment: CDR1 MNHEY and CDR2 SMNVEV (reference sequence). CDR3 protein: CASSFRGPNTEAFF. The DNA of the CDR3 is TGTGCCAGCAGTTTTAGGGGGCCCAACACTGAAGCTTTCTTT.

This chain uses TRBV7-6 with TRBJ2-1; the match to TRBD2 covers 8 bases. The CDR3 has 15 residues. Trimming removed 1 base from V and 8 bases from J; junction bases left unmatched: 7. CDR1 and CDR2 (germline): SGHVS, FNYEAQ. CDR3 in amino acids: CASSLVHGGGDEQFF. The CDR3 DNA reads as TGTGCCAGCAGCTTAGTTCACGGGGGGGGAGATGAGCAGTTCTTC.

This clone was detected once. The chain carries TRBV4-1 and TRBJ2-3, with D possibly called TRBD1 or TRBD2 (5 bases each). This CDR3 region has 15 residues. CDR1 MGHRA and CDR2 YSYEKL come from the germline V gene. Trimming removed 1 base from V and 6 bases from J, with 14 bases in between. The CDR3 nucleotides read TGCGCCAGCAGCCAAGCCAACCGATGGGGGGATACGCAGTATTTT. Translating gives CASSQANRWGDTQYF.

The V call is TRBV19, the J call TRBJ2-1; D remains ambiguous. The V gene lost 4 bases and the J gene lost 8 bases, with 6 bases spanning the gap. Germline loops: CDR1 LNHDA, CDR2 SQIVND (reference sequence). The CDR3 has 11 amino acids. The CDR3 is CASSTWDEQFF. CDR3 coding DNA: TGTGCCAGTAGTACCTGGGATGAGCAGTTCTTC.

J is TRBJ1-5 and V is TRBV5-5; 9 nucleotides align to TRBD1. V dropped 3 bases and J dropped 6; count of bases not matched to a gene: 7. There are 15 residues in the CDR3. CDR1 is SGHKS, CDR2 YYEKEE, per germline (reference sequence). CDR3: CASSSGTGWGQPQHF. DNA for the CDR3: TGTGCCAGCAGCTCCGGGACAGGGTGGGGTCAGCCCCAGCATTTT. Looking up the rest from reference TRBV5-5 and TRBJ1-5 gives the full variable domain: DAGVTQSPTHLIKTRGQQVTLRCSPISGHKSVSWYQQVLGQGPQFIFQYYEKEERGRGNFPDRFSARQFPNYSSELNVNALLLGDSALYLCASSSGTGWGQPQHFGDGTRLSIL.

The rearrangement links TRBV29-1 to TRBJ2-5, with 8 bases matching TRBD1. CDR1 is SQVTM and CDR2 is ANQGSEA in the germline V gene. The CDR3 loop spans 15 amino acids. The J segment lost 4 bases and the V segment lost 0 bases, leaving 7 bases of the junction unmatched. The CDR3 region has the DNA TGCAGCGTTGAAGATCCCCTCACAGGGGGAGAGACCCAGTACTTC. Translating it yields CSVEDPLTGGETQYF.

This chain links TRBV11-2 with TRBJ2-7; D is unclear. The CDR3 has 14 amino acids. Deletions cut 1 base from V and 3 bases from J, with 10 bases between. Looked up from germline, CDR1 is SGHAT and CDR2 is FQNNGV. The chain's CDR3 is CASSLVGSNYEQYF. For the CDR3, the DNA is TGTGCCAGCAGCTTAGTGGGCAGCAACTACGAGCAGTACTTC.

The chain has TRBV10-2 and TRBJ2-2; D is ambiguous. V was trimmed by 8 bases and J by 1 base, leaving 8 bases between them. Per germline, CDR1 WSHSY and CDR2 SAAADI. The CDR3 is 13 amino acids. The chain's CDR3 is CASEDGNTGELFF. DNA for the CDR3: TGCGCCAGCGAAGACGGGAACACCGGGGAGCTGTTTTTT.

V and J are TRBV7-9 and TRBJ2-7; D is ambiguous. This CDR3 has 16 residues. V lost 6 bases, J lost 0 bases, and 18 bases lay in between. Germline loops: CDR1 SEHNR, CDR2 FQNEAQ (reference sequence). The DNA for the CDR3 is TGTGCCAGCAGTTTCGCCGTCCGTGCCTTCTCCTACGAGCAGTACTTC. Translated: CASSFAVRAFSYEQYF.

The chain is built from TRBV9 and TRBJ2-1; tentatively, D is TRBD2 (5 bases). CDR3 length: 17 amino acids. Trimming removed 3 bases from V and 0 bases from J, with 16 bases in between. Looked up from germline, CDR1 is SGDLS and CDR2 is YYNGEE. The CDR3, as DNA: TGTGCCAGCAGCGATTCAGAGGGCGTGAGCTCCTACAATGAGCAGTTCTTC. Protein sequence: CASSDSEGVSSYNEQFF.

This sequence joins TRBV28 and TRBJ1-1, with D hard to call. V was pared by 3 bases and J by 1 base, with 6 bases between. CDR3 length: 13 amino acids. CDR1 MDHEN and CDR2 SYDVKM come from the germline V gene. This chain's CDR3 is CASSLAENTEAFF. The DNA of the CDR3 is TGTGCCAGCAGTTTGGCTGAGAACACTGAAGCTTTCTTT. Full variable domain (rest looked up from reference TRBV28 and TRBJ1-1): DVKVTQSSRYLVKRTGEKVFLECVQDMDHENMFWYRQDPGLGLRLIYFSYDVKMKEKGDIPEGYSVSREKKERFSLILESASTNQTSMYLCASSLAENTEAFFGQGTRLTVV.

The chain joins TRBV20-1 to TRBJ2-5; D is ambiguous. Germline V CDR1 and CDR2: DFQATT, SNEGSKA (reference sequence). The germline V and J ends were trimmed by 6 bases and 4 bases, with 9 bases remaining between them. The CDR3 covers 11 residues. CDR3 sequence (DNA): TGCAGTGCCTCCGATGGAGAGACCCAGTACTTC. Translating gives CSASDGETQYF.

The chain employs TRBV27 and TRBJ1-3, with TRBD1 as a possible D gene (5 bases). The CDR3 consists of 13 residues. Per germline, CDR1 MNHEY and CDR2 SMNVEV (reference sequence). The V gene lost 6 bases and the J gene lost 3 bases, with 9 bases spanning the gap. CDR3 in amino acids: CASSQGFGNTIYF. In DNA form, the CDR3 reads TGTGCCAGCAGCCAGGGATTTGGAAACACCATATATTTT.

The chain recombines TRBV6-5 with TRBJ2-7; D not resolved. Germline CDR1 is MNHEY and CDR2 is SVGAGI. V was clipped by 4 bases and J by 4 bases, with 17 bases between them. This CDR3 has 15 amino acids. CDR3: CASSSSARTIYEQYF. The CDR3 DNA reads TGTGCCAGCAGTTCCAGTGCTAGAACGATTTACGAGCAGTACTTC.

V usage is TRBV9 and J usage is TRBJ2-1; 7 bases are shared with TRBD2. The CDR3 totals 12 residues. With 4 bases clipped from V and 6 bases from J, the junction kept 1 base outside the gene matches. Germline V gene lookup returns CDR1 SGDLS and CDR2 YYNGEE. The CDR3 spells CASSPGGNEQFF. The DNA for the CDR3 is TGTGCCAGCAGCCCGGGGGGCAATGAGCAGTTCTTC.

This clone was recorded once. At one end the junction does not follow the germline gene, possibly because of a read error. The chain recombines TRBV6-6 with TRBJ1-1, with D hard to call. The CDR3 covers 15 residues. The germline gives CDR1 MNHNY, CDR2 SVGAGI (reference sequence). The CDR3 loop is CAISELARMNTEAFF. As DNA, the CDR3 is TGTGCCATCAGTGAGCTCGCCAGGATGAACACTGAAGCTTTCTTT.

The chain combines TRBV7-9 with TRBJ2-7; D is possibly TRBD1 or TRBD2 (5 bases each). The CDR3 covers 15 residues. Germline CDR1 SEHNR, CDR2 FQNEAQ (reference sequence). Trimming took off 5 bases at V and 5 bases at J, with 19 bases between the two ends. The DNA for the CDR3 is TGTGCCAGCAGCCCGGCTGGGGGATTGTCTGACGAGCAGTACTTC. As protein: CASSPAGGLSDEQYF.

The CDR3 region has the DNA TGTGCCAGCAGCTTAGTGACCCGACAGGGGTGGACTGAAGCTTTCTTT. It encodes CASSLVTRQGWTEAFF. V usage is TRBV7-3 and J usage is TRBJ1-1; 8 bases are a match to TRBD1. Germline CDR1 reads SGHTA; CDR2 reads FQGTGA. V dropped 2 bases and J dropped 5; count of bases not matched to a gene: 10. The CDR3 runs to 16 residues.

For the CDR3, the DNA is TGTGCCAGCAGCCGACTTAGAAGGCTTCAAGCCTACGAGCAGTACTTC. Its protein product is CASSRLRRLQAYEQYF. The chain recombines TRBV28 with TRBJ2-7; D ambiguous. The CDR3 contains 16 residues. Looked up from germline, CDR1 is MDHEN and CDR2 is SYDVKM. V lost 6 bases to trimming and J lost 2 bases, with 20 bases between them.